This T cell receptor (beta chain) was recorded in a study of cytomegalovirus exposure and HLA in healthy donors. About this clone itself: As yet, its antigen is unknown.

The PCR used 60 Vbeta and 13 Jbeta primers. Original processing notes: Roughly 11 million of the roughly 80 million unique TCR beta chains counted in a later analysis were shared. Clones were sequenced by immunoSEQ multiplex PCR, and TCRdb holds only the in-frame ones, with some missing. The V and J calls and clone size come from that table; D and trimming were worked out from the DNA. The sample includes 150,000 to 200,000 clones, under 85% of them seen just once. Study-wide results and caveats: Later on, an analysis tied 15,000 to 20,000 TCR beta sequences to HLA alleles at 0.05 false discovery rate. It is likely that the observed cluster of highly shared sequence variants was a sequencing artifact. In a later analysis, HLA-associated beta chains showed higher expansion and lower generation probabilities than comparable chains.

The CDR3 runs 15 residues. The V end was cut by 7 bases, the J end by 8 bases, with 18 bases between. The germline V gene has CDR1 MNHEY and CDR2 SVGAGI. The source is a woman younger than 45 in good health and CMV-seronegative. Material: PBMCs. The genes are TRBV6-5 and TRBJ1-6; D might be TRBD1 (6 bases). CDR3 protein: CASTLGRGGHSPLHF. The CDR3 bases are TGTGCCAGCACCCTAGGGAGGGGGGGACATTCACCCCTCCACTTT.